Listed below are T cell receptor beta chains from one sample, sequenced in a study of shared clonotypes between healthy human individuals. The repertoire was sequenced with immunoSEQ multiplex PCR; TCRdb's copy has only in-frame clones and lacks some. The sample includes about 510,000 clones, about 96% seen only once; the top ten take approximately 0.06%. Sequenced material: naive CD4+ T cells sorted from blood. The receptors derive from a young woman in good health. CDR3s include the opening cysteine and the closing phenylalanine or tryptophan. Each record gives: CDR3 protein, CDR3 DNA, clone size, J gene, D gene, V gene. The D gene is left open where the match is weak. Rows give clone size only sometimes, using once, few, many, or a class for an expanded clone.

CSVDALDRSNKGYTF,TGCAGCGTTGATGCCCTCGACAGGAGTAATAAAGGCTACACCTTC,.,TRBJ1-2,.,TRBV29-1
CASTSTGGATRGTEAFF,TGTGCCAGCACCTCGACAGGGGGCGCGACTCGGGGCACTGAAGCTTTCTTT,.,TRBJ1-1,TRBD1,TRBV27
CASSDTNQPQHF,TGTGCCAGCAGCGACACAAACCAGCCCCAGCATTTT,.,TRBJ1-5,.,TRBV2
CASSFGPLDSEKLFF,TGTGCCAGCAGCTTTGGCCCCCTAGACTCTGAAAAACTGTTTTTT,.,TRBJ1-4,.,TRBV5-5
CASSLSGQPYYEQYF,TGTGCCAGCAGCTTATCAGGACAGCCTTACTACGAGCAGTACTTC,.,TRBJ2-7,.,TRBV11-2
CASSDLGTGAQETQYF,TGTGCCAGCAGTGATTTGGGGACAGGGGCCCAAGAGACCCAGTACTTC,.,TRBJ2-5,TRBD1,TRBV6-1
CASSPGGTGELFF,TGTGCCAGCTCACCAGGGGGGACCGGGGAGCTGTTTTTT,.,TRBJ2-2,.,TRBV18
CASFEGGYSYNEQFF,TGTGCCAGCTTTGAGGGCGGGTACTCCTACAATGAGCAGTTCTTC,.,TRBJ2-1,.,TRBV6-4
CASSKTGSGNTIYF,TGTGCCAGTAGTAAGACAGGCTCTGGAAACACCATATATTTT,.,TRBJ1-3,.,TRBV19
CAISDMGKAGNTIYF,TGTGCCATCAGTGACATGGGGAAGGCTGGAAACACCATATATTTT,once,TRBJ1-3,.,TRBV10-3
CASGTLGEQYF,TGTGCCAGCGGGACACTGGGGGAGCAGTACTTC,.,TRBJ2-7,.,TRBV28
CASSPRPLSGTGELFF,TGTGCCAGCAGCCCAAGACCCTTGTCAGGTACCGGGGAGCTGTTTTTT,.,TRBJ2-2,.,TRBV14
CASSLPGSTYEQYF,TGCGCCAGCAGCTTACCGGGATCAACCTACGAGCAGTACTTC,.,TRBJ2-7,.,TRBV5-1
CASSTQSSGNTIYF,TGTGCCAGCAGCACCCAGTCCTCTGGAAACACCATATATTTT,.,TRBJ1-3,.,TRBV9
CASSLGHTTEAFF,TGTGCCAGCTCCCTAGGACACACCACTGAAGCTTTCTTT,.,TRBJ1-1,.,TRBV18
CASSLSPGPPGLRDTYGYTF,TGTGCCAGCAGTTTATCGCCGGGACCGCCGGGACTCCGGGACACCTATGGCTACACCTTC,.,TRBJ1-2,.,TRBV27
CASSTTGVETQYF,TGTGCCAGTAGTACCACAGGGGTTGAGACCCAGTACTTC,once,TRBJ2-5,TRBD1,TRBV19
CASSLFRGAQYF,TGTGCCAGTAGCTTATTCCGCGGGGCCCAGTACTTC,once,TRBJ2-5,.,TRBV13
CAWSHRGSPTDTQYF,TGTGCCTGGAGTCATCGAGGGAGTCCCACAGATACGCAGTATTTT,.,TRBJ2-3,.,TRBV30
CASSRPGQDFKQYF,TGTGCCAGCAGTCGACCGGGACAGGACTTTAAGCAGTACTTC,.,TRBJ2-7,TRBD1,TRBV27
CASSLFRRDNTEAFF,TGTGCCAGCAGTTTATTCAGACGTGACAACACTGAAGCTTTCTTT,.,TRBJ1-1,.,TRBV28
CASSFRPPTTELYNEQFF,TGCGCCAGCAGCTTCCGCCCCCCCACTACGGAATTATACAATGAGCAGTTCTTC,.,TRBJ2-1,.,TRBV5-1
CSAGTLYYGYTF,TGCAGCGCTGGGACACTTTACTATGGCTACACCTTC,.,TRBJ1-2,.,TRBV29-1
CASSFRQRRNTEAFF,TGCGCCAGCAGCTTTCGACAGAGAAGGAACACTGAAGCTTTCTTT,.,TRBJ1-1,.,TRBV5-1
CATSRDQRGATDTQYF,TGTGCCACCAGCAGAGATCAGAGGGGCGCCACAGATACGCAGTATTTT,.,TRBJ2-3,.,TRBV15
CASSPGTGNQPQHF,TGCGCCAGCAGCCCCGGGACAGGGAATCAGCCCCAGCATTTT,.,TRBJ1-5,TRBD1,TRBV5-1
CASGTGSSYEQYF,TGCGCCAGCGGGACAGGAAGCTCCTACGAGCAGTACTTC,.,TRBJ2-7,TRBD1,TRBV5-1
CASSSLKLLQGTNEKLFF,TGTGCCAGCAGCTCCCTGAAGCTCCTTCAGGGTACTAATGAAAAACTGTTTTTT,.,TRBJ1-4,.,TRBV7-9
CSVTTGNQPQHF,TGCAGCGTAACGACAGGAAATCAGCCCCAGCATTTT,.,TRBJ1-5,.,TRBV29-1
CASSHYRDRDYGYTF,TGTGCCAGCAGCCACTACCGGGACAGGGACTATGGCTACACCTTC,once,TRBJ1-2,TRBD1,TRBV4-2
CASSNPGRELRYEQYF,TGTGCCAGCAGCAATCCGGGGCGGGAGCTGCGGTACGAGCAGTACTTC,.,TRBJ2-7,TRBD2,TRBV5-4
CASSPIRGSGRSVSGANVLTF,TGCGCCAGCAGCCCGATCCGGGGCTCCGGGAGGTCGGTCTCTGGGGCCAACGTCCTGACTTTC,once,TRBJ2-6,TRBD2,TRBV5-1
CASRERQGAEPGANVLTF,TGTGCCAGCAGGGAAAGACAGGGGGCTGAGCCGGGGGCCAACGTCCTGACTTTC,.,TRBJ2-6,TRBD1,TRBV7-7
CASSGTTSGTYEQYF,TGTGCCAGCAGCGGAACGACTAGCGGAACCTACGAGCAGTACTTC,.,TRBJ2-7,TRBD2,TRBV28
CASSGDRAYEQYF,TGTGCCAGCAGCGGTGACAGGGCCTACGAGCAGTACTTC,.,TRBJ2-7,TRBD1,TRBV25-1
CASSGGTRRIYEQYF,TGCGCCAGCAGCGGAGGGACTCGCCGGATCTACGAGCAGTACTTC,once,TRBJ2-7,.,TRBV5-1
CASEKIGRGSGANVLTF,TGTGCCAGTGAGAAAATCGGGAGGGGATCTGGGGCCAACGTCCTGACTTTC,.,TRBJ2-6,TRBD2,TRBV19
CASSPPTGLDTGELFF,TGTGCCAGCAGCCCTCCGACAGGGTTGGACACCGGGGAGCTGTTTTTT,.,TRBJ2-2,TRBD1,TRBV7-9
CASKQQGGPTDTQYF,TGTGCCAGCAAACAACAGGGTGGGCCCACAGATACGCAGTATTTT,.,TRBJ2-3,.,TRBV27
CASSLGSQGSYEQYF,TGTGCCAGCAGCTTAGGCTCGCAGGGGTCTTACGAGCAGTACTTC,once,TRBJ2-7,.,TRBV7-2
CASSYSMRGIGEKLFF,TGTGCCAGCAGTTACTCGATGAGGGGGATCGGAGAAAAACTGTTTTTT,.,TRBJ1-4,.,TRBV6-5
CASRLATSGSSYEQYF,TGTGCCAGCAGGTTGGCGACTAGCGGGTCCTCCTACGAGCAGTACTTC,.,TRBJ2-7,TRBD2,TRBV2
CASSSGAAGTTEAFF,TGTGCCAGCAGTTCGGGTGCGGCCGGTACAACTGAAGCTTTCTTT,.,TRBJ1-1,.,TRBV6-6
CATLGRERRWGYTF,TGTGCCACCCTTGGCAGGGAAAGGCGGTGGGGCTACACCTTC,.,TRBJ1-2,.,TRBV2
CASSYILAASTDTQYF,TGTGCCAGCAGCTACATACTAGCAGCTAGCACAGATACGCAGTATTTT,.,TRBJ2-3,.,TRBV2
CATNRPEQYF,TGTGCCACAAACAGGCCTGAGCAGTACTTC,.,TRBJ2-7,.,TRBV6-4
CASSYRKTNEKLFF,TGTGCCAGCAGCTACAGGAAGACTAACGAAAAACTGTTTTTT,.,TRBJ1-4,.,TRBV11-1
CASSASRRSGQYF,TGTGCCAGTAGTGCCAGTCGGAGGTCCGGGCAGTACTTC,few,TRBJ2-7,.,TRBV19
CASSESPGSPEYEQYF,TGTGCCAGCAGTGAATCTCCAGGGAGTCCCGAATACGAGCAGTACTTC,.,TRBJ2-7,.,TRBV25-1